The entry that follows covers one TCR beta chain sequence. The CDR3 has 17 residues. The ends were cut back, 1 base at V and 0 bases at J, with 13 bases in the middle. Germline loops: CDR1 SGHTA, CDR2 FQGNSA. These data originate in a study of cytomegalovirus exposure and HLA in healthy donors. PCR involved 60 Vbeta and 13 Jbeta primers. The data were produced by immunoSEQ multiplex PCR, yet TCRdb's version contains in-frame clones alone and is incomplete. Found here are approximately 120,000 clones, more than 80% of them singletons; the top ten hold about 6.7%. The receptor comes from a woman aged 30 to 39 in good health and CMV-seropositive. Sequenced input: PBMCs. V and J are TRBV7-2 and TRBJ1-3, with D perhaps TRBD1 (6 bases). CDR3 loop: CASSLVMGAGSGNTIYF. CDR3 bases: TGTGCCAGCAGCTTAGTTATGGGGGCAGGCTCTGGAAACACCATATATTTT.